The entry below gives a single T cell receptor beta chain sequence along with its context. This sample is part of a study of blood T cell repertoires in COVID-19. On the study more broadly: PBMCs, B-cell-depleted T cells, or T cells provided the cDNA or gDNA that made up the material.

Only in-frame clones appear in the TCRdb table, and some are missing; sequencing was by immunoSEQ multiplex PCR. The sample has fewer than 350,000 clones; roughly 89% are singletons. CDR3 size: 12 residues. V was cut by 4 bases and J by 4 bases, with 7 bases left in between. Per the germline V gene, CDR1 is LGHDT and CDR2 is YNNKEL (reference sequence). The source is a woman aged 40 to 50 who had recovered from COVID-19. Sequencing input: PBMCs or T cells enriched from blood (not recorded which). The chain combines TRBV3-1 (or the pseudogene TRBV3-2) with TRBJ1-2, with D maybe TRBD1 (6 bases). CDR3 in amino acids: CASSLQGYGYTF. The DNA of the CDR3 is TGTGCCAGCAGCCTACAGGGCTATGGCTACACCTTC.